This T cell receptor (beta chain) stems from a study of untreated major depressive disorder. Whole-study results and caveats: TRBV25-01 and TRBV02-01 followed the flow pattern without significance. Compared with controls, depressed patients showed more TRBV05-01 (Vbeta 5.1) usage in CD4+ T cells.

Libraries were prepared by immunoSEQ multiplex PCR; TCRdb keeps only in-frame clonotypes and omits some of them. The sample carries about 25,000 clones, 91% recorded once. The CDR3 covers 13 residues. Germline assignment: CDR1 SGHTA and CDR2 FQGNSA. V lost 5 bases, J lost 0 bases, and 5 bases lay in between. Every depressed patient was matched in pairs with a non-depressed control on sex, age, current smoking status and body mass index. This clone has just one count. Its antigen remains unknown. The rearrangement uses TRBV7-2 and TRBJ2-4, with D hard to call. The sample comprised CD4+ T cells from PBMCs. This TCR was recovered from a woman aged 30 to 39 with major depressive disorder. The CDR3 is CASSGVAKNIQYF. DNA of the CDR3: TGTGCCAGCAGCGGGGTAGCCAAAAACATTCAGTACTTC.